The source of this TCR beta chain is a study of T cell repertoires in cytomegalovirus infection. Trimming cost V 4 bases and J 10 bases; bases outside gene matches: 8. The CDR3 loop spans 13 amino acids. The V gene's germline CDR1 is SGHTA and CDR2 FQGNSA. From the reads, TCRdb called clonotypes with MiXCR, one entry per CDR3 protein. Of about 150,000 distinct CDR3 sequences listed, 20% to 25% are singletons. This clonotype has ten or more counts. The receptor was derived from a human donor in good health (CMV status not recorded). Some clones in this sample may be carry-over from other donors' samples. Sequences were obtained from PBMCs. The J gene is TRBJ2-5, the V gene TRBV7-2; 8 nucleotides line up with TRBD2. The CDR3, as DNA: TGTGCCAGCAGCTCCCCAGCGGGGACTAGCCAGTACTTC. As protein: CASSSPAGTSQYF.